The 29 T cell receptor beta chains in this list originate from one sample, sequenced in a study of T cell responses to AZD1222 COVID-19 vaccine. Profiling relied on immunoSEQ multiplex PCR, and the TCRdb table lists in-frame clones only, not all of them. The data show more than 75,000 clones, with 88% seen just once and 6.9% held by the top ten. The sample here was peripheral blood, taken 28 days after the second AZD1222 dose. The receptors were gathered from an adult who received the AZD1222 COVID-19 vaccine.

This clone was recorded a few times. The chain combines TRBV6-4 with TRBJ2-3, with D unclear. Germline V lookup: CDR1 MRHNA, CDR2 SNTAGT. This CDR3 contains 16 residues. Trimming took off 3 bases at V and 0 bases at J, with 13 bases between the two ends. The CDR3 nucleotides are TGTGCCAGCAGTGAGGGTAGCAGTCCTAGCACAGATACGCAGTATTTT. Protein product: CASSEGSSPSTDTQYF.

This chain joins TRBV29-1 and TRBJ2-3; 7 nucleotides match TRBD1. The CDR3 has 13 amino acids. J gave up 5 bases and V 8 bases, and 10 bases lay outside the gene matches. Germline lookup yields CDR1 SQVTM and CDR2 ANQGSEA. DNA of the CDR3: TGCAGCTCCCGAGGGGGCGAGGTAGATACGCAGTATTTT. Translated, it gives CSSRGGEVDTQYF.

This chain connects TRBV2 to TRBJ1-2; D perhaps matches TRBD1 (5 bases). Trimming pared 4 bases from V and 0 bases from J, leaving 15 bases between. Germline V gives CDR1 SNHLY, CDR2 FYNNEI. The CDR3 runs to 16 residues. CDR3 sequence (DNA): TGTGCCAGCAGTGCGGGCAGACAGATTTCTAACTATGGCTACACCTTC. This sequence encodes CASSAGRQISNYGYTF.

V is TRBV7-2 and J is TRBJ2-7; weak D call: TRBD2 (6 bases). V dropped 3 bases and J dropped 2 bases, with 11 bases sitting between them. This CDR3 contains 14 residues. The germline V gene encodes CDR1 SGHTA and CDR2 FQGNSA. The CDR3 DNA follows: TGTGCCAGCAGCTTCCGGGACTTACCCTACGAGCAGTACTTC. The encoded protein is CASSFRDLPYEQYF.

Only one count was recorded for this clone. The chain combines TRBV7-9 with TRBJ2-3, with a possible D match to TRBD2 (7 bases). Trimming shortened V by 3 bases and J by 4 bases, and 17 bases separated the two germline ends. CDR1 and CDR2 (germline): SEHNR, FQNEAQ (reference sequence). The CDR3 spans 16 residues. CDR3 DNA: TGTGCCAGCAGCTTGGAGGTAGGGGGGGCATCAGATACGCAGTATTTT. Protein product: CASSLEVGGASDTQYF.

The chain couples TRBV29-1 to TRBJ1-1; 7 bases are shared with TRBD1. Trimming at V came to 7 bases and at J to 1 base, leaving 9 bases not matched to a gene. The CDR3 consists of 14 residues. Germline assignment: CDR1 SQVTM and CDR2 ANQGSEA. The CDR3 DNA follows: TGCAGCGCAATTGAGACAGGGACGAACACTGAAGCTTTCTTT. This sequence encodes CSAIETGTNTEAFF.

The chain uses TRBV7-2 and TRBJ2-3; D is unresolved. From germline, CDR1 is SGHTA and CDR2 FQGNSA. V dropped 6 bases and J dropped 1 base, with 17 bases sitting between them. This CDR3 contains 16 residues. In nucleotides, the CDR3 is TGTGCCAGCAGTTTGCAGGCGGACCCCCGCACAGATACGCAGTATTTT. Translation: CASSLQADPRTDTQYF.

This clone showed up many times. The rearrangement links TRBV6-2 or TRBV6-3 to TRBJ2-2; D call uncertain. V gave up 5 bases and J gave up 7 bases, with 11 bases separating them. The CDR3 totals 13 residues. From germline, CDR1 is MNHEY and CDR2 SVGEGT. CDR3 coding DNA: TGTGCCAGCAGTCCGGAAGACGTCGGGGAGCTGTTTTTT. Translated, it gives CASSPEDVGELFF.

The CDR3 DNA is TGCGCCAGCAGCCAAGTATCGGGGGCTAGCACAGATACGCAGTATTTT. Amino acid sequence: CASSQVSGASTDTQYF. V is TRBV4-1 and J is TRBJ2-3; the D call may be TRBD1 or TRBD2 (6 bases each). V was trimmed by 1 base and J by 0 bases, leaving 11 bases between them. The CDR3 length is 16 residues. Germline CDR1 is MGHRA and CDR2 is YSYEKL.

This chain uses TRBV4-2 with TRBJ2-1; 9 bases agree with TRBD2. The germline CDR1 and CDR2 sequences are LGHNA and YNFKEQ. This CDR3 has 18 residues. The J segment lost 2 bases and the V segment lost 1 base, leaving 9 bases of the junction unmatched. The chain's CDR3 is CASSQVLAGGFAYNEQFF. The CDR3, as DNA: TGTGCCAGCAGCCAAGTCTTGGCGGGAGGGTTCGCCTACAATGAGCAGTTCTTC.

In the case of this clone: One end of the junction fails to match germline, which may point to a read error. The chain has TRBV6-2 or TRBV6-3 and TRBJ2-1, with 7 bases that match TRBD2. CDR3 length equals 17 residues. Germline V gives CDR1 MNHEY, CDR2 SVGEGT. The DNA of the CDR3 is TGTGCCGGCAGTTACTCACCACCTAGCGGAATATACAATGAGCAGTTCTTC. As protein: CAGSYSPPSGIYNEQFF.

This clone was seen just once. The chain employs TRBV4-3 and TRBJ1-2, with TRBD1 identical over 8 bases. The length of the CDR3 is 14 residues. The germline V gene has CDR1 LGHNA and CDR2 YSLEER. Trimming removed 4 bases from V and 2 bases from J; junction bases left unmatched: 3. CDR3 sequence reads: CASSPTGENYGYTF. The CDR3 bases are TGCGCCAGCAGCCCGACAGGGGAGAACTATGGCTACACCTTC.

The rearrangement joins TRBV6-5 to TRBJ1-1, with D possibly matching TRBD1 (5 bases). The CDR3 sequence is 13 residues long. Trimming left V 6 bases short and J 10 bases short, with 18 bases between. CDR1 is MNHEY, CDR2 SVGAGI, per germline. In nucleotides, the CDR3 is TGTGCCAGCAGGTCAGGGCTGCACTCAGGAGCTTTCTTT. This translates into CASRSGLHSGAFF.

This clone was seen a few times. CDR3: CASTMGQGASDTQYF. The CDR3 bases are TGTGCCAGTACTATGGGACAGGGGGCATCAGATACGCAGTATTTT. The chain employs TRBV19 and TRBJ2-3; 12 bases map to TRBD1. J was trimmed by 4 bases and V by 7 bases; bases with no gene match: 6. The CDR3 covers 15 residues. The germline V gene has CDR1 LNHDA and CDR2 SQIVND (reference sequence).

V usage is TRBV19 and J usage is TRBJ1-2; no reliable D call. This CDR3 comprises 15 residues. Germline-derived CDR1 and CDR2 are LNHDA and SQIVND (reference sequence). V was shortened by 5 bases and J by 4 bases, with 17 bases between the two germline ends. The CDR3, as DNA: TGTGCCAGTAGTGATCGGAAAGCTTCCGGCTATGGCTACACCTTC. Translation: CASSDRKASGYGYTF.

This clone came up once. The V and J genes are TRBV7-9 and TRBJ1-4, with no clear D. The CDR3 is made up of 11 amino acids. V lost 2 bases and J 12 bases, leaving 7 bases between the germline ends. Germline V gene lookup returns CDR1 SEHNR and CDR2 FQNEAQ (reference sequence). CDR3 protein: CASSLLQELFF. CDR3 nucleotides: TGTGCCAGCAGCTTATTGCAGGAACTGTTTTTT.

This chain links TRBV7-9 with TRBJ1-2; D possibly corresponds to TRBD1 (6 bases). The germline gives CDR1 SEHNR, CDR2 FQNEAQ (reference sequence). The CDR3 is 16 residues long. V was pared by 4 bases and J by 2 bases, with 17 bases between. The chain's CDR3 is CASSSTARQGNYGYTF. As DNA, the CDR3 is TGTGCCAGCAGCTCCACCGCTCGCCAGGGGAACTATGGCTACACCTTC. Complete variable domain (other parts from reference TRBV7-9 and TRBJ1-2): DTGVSQNPRHKITKRGQNVTFRCDPISEHNRLYWYRQTLGQGPEFLTYFQNEAQLEKSRLLSDRFSAERPKGSFSTLEIQRTEQGDSAMYLCASSSTARQGNYGYTFGSGTRLTVV.

Note on this clone: Other nucleotide sequences in the sample specify the same CDR3. V usage is TRBV7-9 and J usage is TRBJ1-5; D is perhaps TRBD1 (6 bases). CDR3 size: 15 residues. From germline, CDR1 is SEHNR and CDR2 FQNEAQ (reference sequence). The V gene lost 6 bases and the J gene lost 1 base, with 13 bases spanning the gap. The CDR3 spells CASSQTGLSNQPQHF. Here the CDR3 DNA reads TGTGCCAGCAGTCAAACAGGGTTAAGCAATCAGCCCCAGCATTTT.

The chain recombines TRBV2 with TRBJ2-5, with a tentative D call TRBD2 (6 bases). There are 13 residues in the CDR3. Per the germline V gene, CDR1 is SNHLY and CDR2 is FYNNEI. The V end was cut by 4 bases, the J end by 5 bases, with 11 bases between. This CDR3 is CASSGRRAETQYF. CDR3 nucleotides: TGTGCCAGCAGTGGAAGGAGGGCGGAGACCCAGTACTTC.

The rearrangement joins TRBV7-2 to TRBJ2-1; 9 bases fit TRBD1. There are 16 residues in the CDR3. J was trimmed by 8 bases and V by 4 bases; bases with no gene match: 12. CDR1 is SGHTA and CDR2 is FQGNSA in the germline V gene. CDR3 bases: TGTGCCAGCAGCTCCTCGACCGGGACAGGGTTTTATGAGCAGTTCTTC. It yields the protein CASSSSTGTGFYEQFF.

This clone was seen more than once but under ten times. The V gene is TRBV7-2, the J gene TRBJ2-1; 9 bases line up with TRBD1. The germline gives CDR1 SGHTA, CDR2 FQGNSA. V lost 5 bases and J lost 8; bases outside the gene matches: 7. The length of the CDR3 is 14 residues. In DNA form, the CDR3 reads TGTGCCAGCAGCCGGGACAGGGCCAACGATGAGCAGTTCTTC. Encoded protein: CASSRDRANDEQFF. Full variable domain (remainder filled in from reference TRBV7-2 and TRBJ2-1): GAGVSQSPSNKVTEKGKDVELRCDPISGHTALYWYRQSLGQGLEFLIYFQGNSAPDKSGLPSDRFSAERTGGSVSTLTIQRTQQEDSAVYLCASSRDRANDEQFFGPGTRLTVL.

The gene calls are TRBV5-1 and TRBJ2-3; 8 bases line up with TRBD1. After removal of 5 bases from V and 1 base from J, the junction contained 3 bases not matched to a gene. The CDR3 has 14 amino acids. Germline V gene lookup returns CDR1 SGHRS and CDR2 YFSETQ. Here the CDR3 DNA reads TGCGCCAGCAGGGGGACAGGCGGCACAGATACGCAGTATTTT. Protein sequence: CASRGTGGTDTQYF. The entire variable domain, with the rest obtained from reference TRBV5-1 and TRBJ2-3, is as follows: KAGVTQTPRYLIKTRGQQVTLSCSPISGHRSVSWYQQTPGQGLQFLFEYFSETQRNKGNFPGRFSGRQFSNSRSEMNVSTLELGDSALYLCASRGTGGTDTQYFGPGTRLTVL.

The chain uses TRBV6-2 or TRBV6-3 and TRBJ2-4, with TRBD2 matching over 8 bases. The CDR3 has 17 residues. The V gene end was trimmed by 2 bases and the J gene end by 9 bases; junction bases not matched to a gene: 15. The V gene's germline CDR1 is MNHEY and CDR2 SVGEGT. The chain's CDR3 is CASSYRYGSGSFGIQYF. CDR3 nucleotides: TGTGCCAGCAGTTACCGGTACGGGAGCGGGAGTTTCGGCATTCAGTACTTC.

The chain carries TRBV11-2 and TRBJ1-2, with D uncertain. CDR1 and CDR2 from the germline V gene are SGHAT and FQNNGV. V dropped 5 bases and J dropped 4 bases, with 5 bases sitting between them. CDR3 length equals 11 residues. The CDR3 bases are TGTGCCAGCAGCCCGACCTATGGCTACACCTTC. This encodes CASSPTYGYTF.

This chain's CDR3 is CASSAHTWATYEQYF. The CDR3 coding sequence is TGTGCCAGTAGTGCTCACACCTGGGCCACCTACGAGCAGTACTTC. V and J are TRBV19 and TRBJ2-7; the D is unclear. In germline, CDR1 is LNHDA, CDR2 SQIVND (reference sequence). The CDR3 is 15 amino acids. Between the trimmed V and J ends, which lost 5 bases and 2 bases, there was a span of 16 bases.

The V and J genes are TRBV7-6 and TRBJ2-7; D might be TRBD1 (6 bases). This CDR3 contains 14 residues. The germline V and J ends were trimmed by 2 bases and 2 bases, with 10 bases remaining between them. Germline assignment: CDR1 SGHVS and CDR2 FNYEAQ. The CDR3 spells CASSLQNRAYEQYF. DNA of the CDR3: TGTGCCAGCAGCTTACAAAACAGGGCCTACGAGCAGTACTTC. The variable domain in full, with the rest retrieved from reference TRBV7-6 and TRBJ2-7, is GAGVSQSPRYKVTKRGQDVALRCDPISGHVSLYWYRQALGQGPEFLTYFNYEAQQDKSGLPNDRFSAERPEGSISTLTIQRTEQRDSAMYRCASSLQNRAYEQYFGPGTRLTVT.

V gene TRBV6-1 combines with J gene TRBJ2-7, with a tentative D call TRBD1 (6 bases). Trimming took 0 bases from V and 3 from J, leaving 9 bases between them. The CDR3 covers 14 residues. The germline V gene has CDR1 MNHNS and CDR2 SASEGT. For the CDR3, the DNA is TGTGCCAGCAGTGAAGCCCCGACAGGCTACGAGCAGTACTTC. Translating it yields CASSEAPTGYEQYF.

This CDR3 reads CASSELTGITYTF. Written as DNA, the CDR3 is TGTGCCAGCAGCGAATTGACAGGGATCACCTACACCTTC. This rearrangement joins TRBV14 to TRBJ1-2; 7 bases are a match to TRBD1. Germline CDR1 SGHDN, CDR2 FVKESK. The CDR3 contains 13 residues. The V and J ends lost 5 bases and 10 bases, in that order; junction bases with no gene match: 10. Complete variable domain (other parts from reference TRBV14 and TRBJ1-2): EAGVTQFPSHSVIEKGQTVTLRCDPISGHDNLYWYRRVMGKEIKFLLHFVKESKQDESGMPNNRFLAERTGGTYSTLKVQPAELEDSGVYFCASSELTGITYTFGSGTRLTVV.

V usage is TRBV28 and J usage is TRBJ1-2; D possibly corresponds to TRBD1 (5 bases). The CDR3 sequence is 14 residues long. V gave up 4 bases and J gave up 3 bases, with 12 bases separating them. Germline V gives CDR1 MDHEN, CDR2 SYDVKM. CDR3 in amino acids: CASSSGLEYYGYTF. CDR3 DNA sequence: TGTGCCAGCAGTTCGGGACTGGAGTACTATGGCTACACCTTC.